This TCR beta chain was captured by sequencing in a study of graft-versus-host responses after intestinal transplantation. This clone has only a few counts. As yet, its antigen is unknown. The CDR3 sequence is 15 residues long. Germline V CDR1 and CDR2: MGHRA, YSYEKL. V shed 2 bases and J 0 bases; nucleotides not matched to a gene: 1. Here immunoSEQ multiplex PCR was the method, and the copy in TCRdb shows in-frame clones only, minus some. The sample has over 100,000 clones, approximately 95% seen once. The sample in question was unstimulated CD4+ T cells sorted from spleen or lymph node cells, obtained before intestinal transplant. The sequence derives from a human donor who received an intestinal transplant. The J gene is TRBJ2-7, the V gene TRBV4-1, with 10 nucleotides matching TRBD1. The CDR3 DNA reads as TGCGCCAGCAGCCAAAGGGACAGGGGCTCCTACGAGCAGTACTTC. Translation gives CASSQRDRGSYEQYF.